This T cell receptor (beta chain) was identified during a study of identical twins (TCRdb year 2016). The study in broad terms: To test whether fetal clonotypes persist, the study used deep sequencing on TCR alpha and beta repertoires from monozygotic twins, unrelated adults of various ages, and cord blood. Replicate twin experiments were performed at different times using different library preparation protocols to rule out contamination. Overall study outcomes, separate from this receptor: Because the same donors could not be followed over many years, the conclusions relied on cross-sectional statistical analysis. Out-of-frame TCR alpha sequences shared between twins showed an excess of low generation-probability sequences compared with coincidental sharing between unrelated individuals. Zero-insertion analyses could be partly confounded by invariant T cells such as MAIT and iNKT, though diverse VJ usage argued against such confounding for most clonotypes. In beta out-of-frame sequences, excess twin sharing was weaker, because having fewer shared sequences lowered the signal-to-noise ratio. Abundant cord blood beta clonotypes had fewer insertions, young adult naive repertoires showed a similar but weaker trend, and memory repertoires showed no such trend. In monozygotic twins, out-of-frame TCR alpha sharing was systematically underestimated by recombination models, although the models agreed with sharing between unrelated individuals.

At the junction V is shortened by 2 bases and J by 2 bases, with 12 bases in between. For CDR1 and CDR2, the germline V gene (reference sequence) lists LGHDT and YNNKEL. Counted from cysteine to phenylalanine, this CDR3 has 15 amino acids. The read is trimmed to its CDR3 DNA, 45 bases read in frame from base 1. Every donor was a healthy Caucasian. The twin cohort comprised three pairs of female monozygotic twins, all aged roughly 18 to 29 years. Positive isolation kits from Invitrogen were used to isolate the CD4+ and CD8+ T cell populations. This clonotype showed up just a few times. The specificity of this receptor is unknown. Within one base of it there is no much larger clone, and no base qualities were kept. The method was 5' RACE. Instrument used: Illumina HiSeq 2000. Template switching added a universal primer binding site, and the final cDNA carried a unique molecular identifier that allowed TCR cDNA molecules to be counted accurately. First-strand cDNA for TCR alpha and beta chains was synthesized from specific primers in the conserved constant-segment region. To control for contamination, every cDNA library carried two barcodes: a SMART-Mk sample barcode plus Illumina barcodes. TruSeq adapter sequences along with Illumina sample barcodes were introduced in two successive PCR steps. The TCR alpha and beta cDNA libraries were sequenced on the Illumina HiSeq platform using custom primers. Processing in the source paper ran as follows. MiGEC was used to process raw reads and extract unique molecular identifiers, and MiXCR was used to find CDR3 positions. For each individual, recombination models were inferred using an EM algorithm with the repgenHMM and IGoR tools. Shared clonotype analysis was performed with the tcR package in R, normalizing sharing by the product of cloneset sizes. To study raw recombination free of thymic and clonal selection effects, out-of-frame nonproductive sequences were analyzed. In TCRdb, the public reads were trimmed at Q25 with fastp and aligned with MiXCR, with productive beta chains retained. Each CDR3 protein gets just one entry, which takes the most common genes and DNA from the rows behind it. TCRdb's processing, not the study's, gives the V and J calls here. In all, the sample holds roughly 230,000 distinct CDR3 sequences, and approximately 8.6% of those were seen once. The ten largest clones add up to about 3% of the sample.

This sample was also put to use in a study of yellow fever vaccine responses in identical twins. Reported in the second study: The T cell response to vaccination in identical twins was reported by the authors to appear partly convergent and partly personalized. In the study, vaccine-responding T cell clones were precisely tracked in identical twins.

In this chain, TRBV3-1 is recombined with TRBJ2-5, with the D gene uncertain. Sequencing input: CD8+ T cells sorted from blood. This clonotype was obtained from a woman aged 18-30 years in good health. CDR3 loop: CASSQFLGPQETQYF. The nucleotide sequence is TGTGCCAGCAGCCAATTTCTCGGACCACAAGAGACCCAGTACTTC.